This T cell receptor (beta chain) was found in a study of cytomegalovirus exposure and HLA in healthy donors. General study findings and limits: Overall, approximately 180 TCR beta chains were annotated as cytomegalovirus-associated. TRBV6-2, TRBV6-3 and some other V segments were excluded as indistinguishable.

Unrecorded immune exposure was likely among donors, who were nominally healthy when sampled. As for this clone: Its cognate antigen is unknown.

PCR used 60 Vbeta primers and 13 Jbeta primers. As processed by the authors: Around 83 million unique TCR beta chains, 10 million to 14 million shared, were counted in a later analysis. The table came from immunoSEQ multiplex PCR; TCRdb's copy has only in-frame clones and leaves some out. That table furnishes V, J and clone size, whereas the DNA furnished D and trimming. The sample includes 85,000 to 100,000 clones, roughly 80% seen only once; the top ten take roughly 1.2%. With 0 bases removed from V and 0 bases from J, the gap between germline ends came to 8 bases. There are 14 residues in the CDR3. Germline values: CDR1 GTSNPN, CDR2 SVGIG (reference sequence).

The sample comprised PBMCs. This sequence originates from a girl aged 2-10 years in good health and CMV-seropositive. The chain recombines TRBV30 with TRBJ1-2; no clear D. The CDR3 loop reads CAWSVRYANYGYTF. CDR3 coding DNA: TGTGCCTGGAGTGTTCGTTATGCTAACTATGGCTACACCTTC.